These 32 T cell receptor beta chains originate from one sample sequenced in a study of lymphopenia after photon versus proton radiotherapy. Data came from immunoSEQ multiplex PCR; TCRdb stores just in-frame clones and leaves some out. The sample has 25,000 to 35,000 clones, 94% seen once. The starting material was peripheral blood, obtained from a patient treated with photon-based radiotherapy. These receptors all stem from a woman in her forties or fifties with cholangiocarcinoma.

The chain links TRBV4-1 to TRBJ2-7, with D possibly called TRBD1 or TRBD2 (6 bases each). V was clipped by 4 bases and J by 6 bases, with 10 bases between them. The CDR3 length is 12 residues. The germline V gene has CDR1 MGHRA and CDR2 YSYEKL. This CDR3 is CASSREGGEQYF. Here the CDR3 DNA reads TGCGCCAGCAGCCGTGAGGGGGGCGAGCAGTACTTC.

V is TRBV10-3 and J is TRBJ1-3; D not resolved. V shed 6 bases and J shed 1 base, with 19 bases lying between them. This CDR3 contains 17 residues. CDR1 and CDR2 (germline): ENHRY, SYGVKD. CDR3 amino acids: CAISAAPGKGSGNTIYF. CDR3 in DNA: TGTGCCATCAGCGCCGCCCCGGGTAAAGGGTCTGGAAACACCATATATTTT.

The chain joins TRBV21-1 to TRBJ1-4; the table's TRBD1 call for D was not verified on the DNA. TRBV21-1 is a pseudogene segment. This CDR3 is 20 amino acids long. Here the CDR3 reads CASSKHPWGTGDDRTEKLFF. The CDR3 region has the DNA TGTGCCAGCAGCAAACATCCCTGGGGGACAGGGGACGATCGTACTGAAAAACTGTTTTTT.

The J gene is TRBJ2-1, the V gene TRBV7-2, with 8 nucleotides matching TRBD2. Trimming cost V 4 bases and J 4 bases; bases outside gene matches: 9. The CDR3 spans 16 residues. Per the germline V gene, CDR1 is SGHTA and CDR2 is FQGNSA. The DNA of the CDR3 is TGTGCCAGCAGCTCACAGCCTAGCGGGTGGTACAATGAGCAGTTCTTC. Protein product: CASSSQPSGWYNEQFF.

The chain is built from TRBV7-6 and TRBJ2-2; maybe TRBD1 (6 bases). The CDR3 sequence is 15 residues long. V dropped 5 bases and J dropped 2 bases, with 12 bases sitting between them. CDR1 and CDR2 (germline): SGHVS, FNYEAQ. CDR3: CASSPWDINTGELFF. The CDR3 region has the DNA TGTGCCAGCAGCCCCTGGGACATAAACACCGGGGAGCTGTTTTTT.

CDR3 amino acids: CASSLATGGGYEQYF. In nucleotides, the CDR3 is TGTGCCAGCAGCTTAGCGACAGGGGGTGGGTACGAGCAGTACTTC. This chain connects TRBV7-2 to TRBJ2-7; 9 bases are a match to TRBD1. In germline, CDR1 is SGHTA, CDR2 FQGNSA. Trimming cost V 0 bases and J 4 bases; bases outside gene matches: 4. This CDR3 contains 15 residues. The full variable domain, its missing parts supplied by reference TRBV7-2 and TRBJ2-7, is GAGVSQSPSNKVTEKGKDVELRCDPISGHTALYWYRQSLGQGLEFLIYFQGNSAPDKSGLPSDRFSAERTGGSVSTLTIQRTQQEDSAVYLCASSLATGGGYEQYFGPGTRLTVT.

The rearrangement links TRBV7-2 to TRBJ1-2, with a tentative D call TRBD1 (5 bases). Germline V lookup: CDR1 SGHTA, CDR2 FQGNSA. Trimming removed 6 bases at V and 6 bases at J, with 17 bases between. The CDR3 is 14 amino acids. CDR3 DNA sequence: TGTGCCAGCAGACTCCAGGGTGGCGAGGATGGCTACACCTTC. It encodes CASRLQGGEDGYTF.

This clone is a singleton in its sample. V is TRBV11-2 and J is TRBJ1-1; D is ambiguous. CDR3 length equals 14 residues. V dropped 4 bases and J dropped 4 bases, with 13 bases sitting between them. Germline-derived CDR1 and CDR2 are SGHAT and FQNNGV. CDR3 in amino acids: CASSSLVKFTEAFF. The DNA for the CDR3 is TGTGCCAGCAGCTCACTTGTGAAGTTCACTGAAGCTTTCTTT.

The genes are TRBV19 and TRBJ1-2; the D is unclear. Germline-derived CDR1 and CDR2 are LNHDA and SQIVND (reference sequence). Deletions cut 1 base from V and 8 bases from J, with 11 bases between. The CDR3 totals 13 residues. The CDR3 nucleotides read TGTGCCAGTAGTATAGCACTGATGGGAGGCTACACCTTC. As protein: CASSIALMGGYTF.

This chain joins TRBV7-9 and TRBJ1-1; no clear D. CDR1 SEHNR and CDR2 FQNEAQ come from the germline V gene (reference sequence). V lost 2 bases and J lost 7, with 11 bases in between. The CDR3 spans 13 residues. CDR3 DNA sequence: TGTGCCAGCAGCTTATGGCGGGCGGATGAAGCTTTCTTT. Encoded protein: CASSLWRADEAFF.

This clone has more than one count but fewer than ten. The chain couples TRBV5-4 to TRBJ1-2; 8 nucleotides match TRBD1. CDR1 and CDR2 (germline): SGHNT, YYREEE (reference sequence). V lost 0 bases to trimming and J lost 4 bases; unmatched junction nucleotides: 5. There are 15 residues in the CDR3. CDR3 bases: TGTGCCAGCAGCTTGGAGTCAGGGGGCCTCTATGGCTACACCTTC. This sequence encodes CASSLESGGLYGYTF.

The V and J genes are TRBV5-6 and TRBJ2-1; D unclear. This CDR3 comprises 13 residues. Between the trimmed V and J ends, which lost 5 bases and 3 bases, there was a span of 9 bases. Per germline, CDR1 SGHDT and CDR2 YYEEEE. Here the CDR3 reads CASSPRDYNEQFF. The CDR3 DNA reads TGTGCCAGCAGTCCCAGAGACTACAATGAGCAGTTCTTC. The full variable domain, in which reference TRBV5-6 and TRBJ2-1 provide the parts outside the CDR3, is DAGVTQSPTHLIKTRGQQVTLRCSPKSGHDTVSWYQQALGQGPQFIFQYYEEEERQRGNFPDRFSGHQFPNYSSELNVNALLLGDSALYLCASSPRDYNEQFFGPGTRLTVL.

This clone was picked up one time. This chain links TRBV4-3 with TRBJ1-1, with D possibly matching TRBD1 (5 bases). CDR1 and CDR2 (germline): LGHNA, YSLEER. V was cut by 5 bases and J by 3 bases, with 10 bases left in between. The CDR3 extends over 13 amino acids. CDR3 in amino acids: CASSSRGDTEAFF. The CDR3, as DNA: TGCGCCAGCAGCTCTAGAGGGGACACTGAAGCTTTCTTT.

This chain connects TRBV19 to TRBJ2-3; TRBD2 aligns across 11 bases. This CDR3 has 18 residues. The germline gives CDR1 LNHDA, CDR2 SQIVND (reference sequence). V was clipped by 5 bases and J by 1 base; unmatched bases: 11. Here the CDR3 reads CASSPFLAGGLGTDTQYF. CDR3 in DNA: TGTGCCAGTAGTCCCTTTTTAGCGGGGGGGCTGGGCACAGATACGCAGTATTTT.

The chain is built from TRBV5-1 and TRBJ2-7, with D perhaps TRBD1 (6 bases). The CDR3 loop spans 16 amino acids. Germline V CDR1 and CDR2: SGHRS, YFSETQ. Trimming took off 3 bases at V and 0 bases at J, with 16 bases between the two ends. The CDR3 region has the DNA TGCGCCAGCAGCTACAATCCCGGGACATCCTCCTACGAGCAGTACTTC. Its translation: CASSYNPGTSSYEQYF.

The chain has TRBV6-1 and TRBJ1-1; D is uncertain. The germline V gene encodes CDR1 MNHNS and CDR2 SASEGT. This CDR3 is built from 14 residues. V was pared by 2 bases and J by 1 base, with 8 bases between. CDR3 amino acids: CASSERQTNTEAFF. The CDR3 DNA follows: TGTGCCAGCAGTGAAAGGCAAACGAACACTGAAGCTTTCTTT.

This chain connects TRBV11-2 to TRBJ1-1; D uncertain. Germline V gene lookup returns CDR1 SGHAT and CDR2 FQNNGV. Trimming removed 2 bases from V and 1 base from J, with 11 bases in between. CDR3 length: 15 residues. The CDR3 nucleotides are TGTGCCAGCAGCTTAAGCCGCTGGGGGAACACTGAAGCTTTCTTT. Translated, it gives CASSLSRWGNTEAFF.

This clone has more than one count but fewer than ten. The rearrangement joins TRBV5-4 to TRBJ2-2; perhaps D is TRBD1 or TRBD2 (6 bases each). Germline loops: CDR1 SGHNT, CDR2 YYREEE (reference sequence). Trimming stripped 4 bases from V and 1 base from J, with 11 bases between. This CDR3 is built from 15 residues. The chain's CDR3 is CASSLGGQNTGELFF. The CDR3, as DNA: TGTGCCAGCAGCCTGGGGGGCCAGAACACCGGGGAGCTGTTTTTT.

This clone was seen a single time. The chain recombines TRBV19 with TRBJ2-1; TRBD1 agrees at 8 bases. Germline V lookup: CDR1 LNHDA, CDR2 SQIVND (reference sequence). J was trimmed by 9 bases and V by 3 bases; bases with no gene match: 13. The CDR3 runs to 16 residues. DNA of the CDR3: TGTGCCAGTAGTATTACTCTTGGCAGGGGGCGAAGTGAGCAGTTCTTC. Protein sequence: CASSITLGRGRSEQFF.

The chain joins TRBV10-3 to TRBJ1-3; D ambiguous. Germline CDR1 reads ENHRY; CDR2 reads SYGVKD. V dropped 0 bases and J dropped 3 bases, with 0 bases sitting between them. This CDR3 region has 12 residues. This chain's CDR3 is CAISESGNTIYF. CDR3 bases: TGTGCCATCAGTGAGTCTGGAAACACCATATATTTT.

The CDR3 reads CASSSGQGISGYTF. DNA of the CDR3: TGTGCCAGCAGTTCCGGACAGGGGATCAGTGGCTACACCTTC. The V and J genes are TRBV28 and TRBJ1-2; TRBD1 matches at 9 bases. The germline V gene has CDR1 MDHEN and CDR2 SYDVKM. The junction had 7 bases not matched to a gene; V was cut back by 4 bases and J by 7 bases. This CDR3 region has 14 residues.

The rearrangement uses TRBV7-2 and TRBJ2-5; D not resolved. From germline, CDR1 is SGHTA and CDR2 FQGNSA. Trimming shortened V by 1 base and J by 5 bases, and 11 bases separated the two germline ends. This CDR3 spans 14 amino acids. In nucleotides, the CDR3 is TGTGCCAGCAGCTTAGGCACTCTTAGGGAGACCCAGTACTTC. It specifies CASSLGTLRETQYF.

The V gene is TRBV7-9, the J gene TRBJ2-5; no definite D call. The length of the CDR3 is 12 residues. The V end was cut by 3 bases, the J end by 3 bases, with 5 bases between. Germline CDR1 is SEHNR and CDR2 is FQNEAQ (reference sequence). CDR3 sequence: CASSFVKETQYF. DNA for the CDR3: TGTGCCAGCAGCTTCGTTAAAGAGACCCAGTACTTC. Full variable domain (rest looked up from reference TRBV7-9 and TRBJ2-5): DTGVSQNPRHKITKRGQNVTFRCDPISEHNRLYWYRQTLGQGPEFLTYFQNEAQLEKSRLLSDRFSAERPKGSFSTLEIQRTEQGDSAMYLCASSFVKETQYFGPGTRLLVL.

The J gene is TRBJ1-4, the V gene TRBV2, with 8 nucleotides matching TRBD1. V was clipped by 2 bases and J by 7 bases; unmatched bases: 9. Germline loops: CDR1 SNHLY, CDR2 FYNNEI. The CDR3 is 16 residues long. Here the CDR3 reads CASSETQDRVGEKLFF. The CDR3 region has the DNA TGTGCCAGCAGTGAAACACAGGACAGGGTGGGTGAAAAACTGTTTTTT.

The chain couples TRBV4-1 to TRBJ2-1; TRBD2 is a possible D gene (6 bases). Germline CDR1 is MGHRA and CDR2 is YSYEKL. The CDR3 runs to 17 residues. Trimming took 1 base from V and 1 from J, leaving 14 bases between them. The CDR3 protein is CASSQGMGGESYNEQFF. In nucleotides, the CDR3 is TGCGCCAGCAGCCAAGGAATGGGCGGGGAGTCCTACAATGAGCAGTTCTTC.

The CDR3 coding sequence is TGTGCCAGCAGCTTAGGATGGGGCGATGAGCAGTTCTTC. This codes for CASSLGWGDEQFF. The chain couples TRBV7-9 to TRBJ2-1; tentative D call: TRBD1 (5 bases). With 1 base removed from V and 8 bases from J, the gap between germline ends came to 9 bases. The CDR3 contains 13 residues. Germline V lookup: CDR1 SEHNR, CDR2 FQNEAQ (reference sequence).

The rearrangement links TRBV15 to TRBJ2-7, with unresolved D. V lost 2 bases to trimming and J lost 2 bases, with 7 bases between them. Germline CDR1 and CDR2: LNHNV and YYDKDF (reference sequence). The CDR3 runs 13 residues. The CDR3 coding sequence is TGTGCCACCAGCAGAAATACAGCCTACGAGCAGTACTTC. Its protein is CATSRNTAYEQYF. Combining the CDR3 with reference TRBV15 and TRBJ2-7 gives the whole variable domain DAMVIQNPRYQVTQFGKPVTLSCSQTLNHNVMYWYQQKSSQAPKLLFHYYDKDFNNEADTPDNFQSRRPNTSFCFLDIRSPGLGDTAMYLCATSRNTAYEQYFGPGTRLTVT.

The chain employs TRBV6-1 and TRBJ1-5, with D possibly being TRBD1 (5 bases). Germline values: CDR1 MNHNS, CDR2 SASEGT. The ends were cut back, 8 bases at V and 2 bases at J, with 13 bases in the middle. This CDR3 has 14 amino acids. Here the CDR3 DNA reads TGTGCCAGCGCACTCCAGGGTCGCAATCAGCCCCAGCATTTT. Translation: CASALQGRNQPQHF.

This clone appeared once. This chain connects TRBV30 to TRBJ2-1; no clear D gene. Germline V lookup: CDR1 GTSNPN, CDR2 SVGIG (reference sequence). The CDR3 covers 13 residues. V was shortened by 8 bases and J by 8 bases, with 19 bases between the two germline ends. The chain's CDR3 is CAGILLGFDEQFF. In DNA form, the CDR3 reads TGTGCCGGGATACTTCTGGGCTTTGATGAGCAGTTCTTC.

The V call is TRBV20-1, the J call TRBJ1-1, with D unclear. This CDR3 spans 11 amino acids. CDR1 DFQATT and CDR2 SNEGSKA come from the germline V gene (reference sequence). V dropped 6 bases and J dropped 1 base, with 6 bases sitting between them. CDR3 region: CSALWNTEAFF. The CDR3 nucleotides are TGCAGTGCCCTTTGGAACACTGAAGCTTTCTTT.

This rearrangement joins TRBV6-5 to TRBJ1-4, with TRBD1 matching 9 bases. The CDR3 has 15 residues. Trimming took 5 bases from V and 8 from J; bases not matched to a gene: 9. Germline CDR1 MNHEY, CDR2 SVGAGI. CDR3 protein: CASSKQGAGGEKLFF. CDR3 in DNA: TGTGCCAGCAGTAAACAGGGGGCGGGAGGGGAAAAACTGTTTTTT.

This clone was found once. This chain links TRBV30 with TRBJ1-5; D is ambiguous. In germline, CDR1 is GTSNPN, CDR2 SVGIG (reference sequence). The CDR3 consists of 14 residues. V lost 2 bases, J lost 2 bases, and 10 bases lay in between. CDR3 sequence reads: CAWSTDLGNQPQHF. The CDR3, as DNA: TGTGCCTGGAGTACGGACCTGGGCAATCAGCCCCAGCATTTT.